Below, one T cell receptor beta chain is given with its context. In the study's own analysis: Estimation of nucleated cell counts relied on the amplification of reference gene primers. Profiling relied on immunoSEQ multiplex PCR, and the TCRdb table lists in-frame clones only, not all of them. V, J and clone size are taken as reported in that table, and D and trimming were inferred from the DNA itself. The table shows some 250,000 clones, with about nine tenths occurring only once. The CDR3 consists of 16 residues. CDR1 and CDR2 (germline): KGHSH, LQKENI. Unmatched junction bases numbered 11, after V lost 3 bases and J lost 4 bases. The data derive from a study of blood T cell repertoires in COVID-19.

The sample taken for sequencing was peripheral blood. This chain connects TRBV18 to TRBJ1-2, with 7 bases identical to TRBD1. The TCR was taken from a man under 40 who had recovered from COVID-19. CDR3 sequence reads: CASSPRTGPAGYGYTF. The CDR3 region has the DNA TGTGCCAGCTCACCCCGGACAGGACCAGCAGGCTATGGCTACACCTTC.